The 24 T cell receptor beta chains below all came from one sample that was sequenced in a study of neurological immune-mediated disorders. One entry per CDR3 protein results from TCRdb running MiXCR on the 5' RACE reads. The table includes approximately 65,000 distinct CDR3 sequences, roughly 3.7% detected once. Sample: PBMCs. The receptors stem from a man aged 45-60 years with multiple sclerosis.

This clonotype has ten or more counts. V usage is TRBV2 and J usage is TRBJ2-2, with TRBD2 matching 8 bases. The CDR3 is 14 residues long. V lost 6 bases, J lost 0 bases, and 0 bases stayed unmatched. Per the germline V gene, CDR1 is SNHLY and CDR2 is FYNNEI. Written as DNA, the CDR3 is TGTGCCAGCAGGGGACTAGCGAACACCGGGGAGCTGTTTTTT. It is translated as CASRGLANTGELFF.

Ten or more counts support this clonotype. The CDR3 DNA reads as TGTGCCAGCAGCTTCGGGACAGGGAGTAAGAATGAGCAGTTCTTC. This translates into CASSFGTGSKNEQFF. The V and J genes are TRBV13 and TRBJ2-1, with TRBD1 identical over 9 bases. Trimming removed 3 bases from V and 7 bases from J; junction bases left unmatched: 7. Per germline, CDR1 PRHDT and CDR2 FYEKMQ (reference sequence). The CDR3 extends over 15 amino acids.

This clonotype came up many times. The rearrangement links TRBV5-6 to TRBJ2-1; TRBD1 matches 8 bases. The CDR3 has 16 amino acids. Germline V CDR1 and CDR2: SGHDT, YYEEEE. Trimming took 4 bases from V and 2 from J; bases not matched to a gene: 8. CDR3 sequence (DNA): TGTGCCAGCAGCCGAGATAGGGGACAGGCCTACAATGAGCAGTTCTTC. This gives the protein CASSRDRGQAYNEQFF.

In its sample, this clonotype was seen many times. The V call is TRBV15, the J call TRBJ1-1; unclear D gene. Deletions cut 0 bases from V and 0 bases from J, with 2 bases between. CDR3 length: 13 amino acids. Germline V gene sequence: CDR1 LNHNV, CDR2 YYDKDF (reference sequence). The DNA of the CDR3 is TGTGCCACCAGCAGAGATTTGAACACTGAAGCTTTCTTT. Its protein product is CATSRDLNTEAFF.

This clonotype was seen many times. The chain has TRBV11-2 and TRBJ1-2; the D is unclear. This CDR3 is 13 amino acids long. Germline loops: CDR1 SGHAT, CDR2 FQNNGV. The ends were cut back, 5 bases at V and 2 bases at J, with 9 bases in the middle. This CDR3 is CASSPDKNYGYTF. CDR3 DNA: TGTGCCAGCAGCCCAGACAAGAACTATGGCTACACCTTC.

This clonotype showed up many times. This may be a read error: a much more frequent sequence differs by one nucleotide. The chain recombines TRBV28 with TRBJ2-2; D is possibly TRBD2 (5 bases). CDR1 is MDHEN and CDR2 is SYDVKM in the germline V gene. V gave up 6 bases and J gave up 6 bases, with 14 bases separating them. CDR3 length equals 14 residues. The CDR3 sequence is CASSLTRAAGELFF. The CDR3 DNA reads TGTGCCAGCAGCCTTACTAGAGCGGCCGGGGAGCTGTTTTTT. The full variable domain, completed using reference TRBV28 and TRBJ2-2, is DVKVTQSSRYLVKRTGEKVFLECVQDMDHENMFWYRQDPGLGLRLIYFSYDVKMKEKGDIPEGYSVSREKKERFSLILESASTNQTSMYLCASSLTRAAGELFFGEGSRLTVL.

This clonotype was counted at least ten times. V gene TRBV12-3 or TRBV12-4 combines with J gene TRBJ1-5, with D perhaps matching TRBD1 (6 bases). Between the trimmed V and J ends, which lost 3 bases and 0 bases, there was a span of 21 bases. This CDR3 region has 19 residues. The CDR3 loop reads CASSFGRGGRGLSNQPQHF. The CDR3 DNA reads TGTGCCAGCAGTTTTGGCCGTGGGGGCAGGGGCCTTAGCAATCAGCCCCAGCATTTT.

This clonotype was detected ten times or more. The chain combines TRBV5-6 with TRBJ2-7; maybe TRBD1 (5 bases). Trimming removed 2 bases at V and 2 bases at J, with 11 bases between. Germline loops: CDR1 SGHDT, CDR2 YYEEEE. CDR3 length equals 14 residues. The CDR3: CASSFLTEAYEQYV. The CDR3 coding sequence is TGTGCCAGCAGCTTTCTGACAGAGGCCTACGAGCAGTACGTC.

The chain couples TRBV7-8 to TRBJ1-6; a weak D match, TRBD1 (5 bases). The CDR3 sequence is 14 residues long. Per germline, CDR1 SGHVS and CDR2 FQNEAQ. V gave up 6 bases and J gave up 9 bases, with 15 bases separating them. The CDR3 is CASRTGTAASPLHF. The DNA of the CDR3 is TGTGCCAGCAGGACCGGGACGGCGGCTTCACCCCTCCACTTT.

Many counts were recorded for this clonotype. The chain combines TRBV28 with TRBJ2-7; TRBD1 agrees at 7 bases. Germline CDR1 MDHEN, CDR2 SYDVKM. This CDR3 spans 16 amino acids. V dropped 5 bases and J dropped 4; count of bases not matched to a gene: 14. This chain's CDR3 is CASSVSPGQPQYEQYV. The CDR3 nucleotides are TGTGCCAGCAGTGTAAGCCCGGGACAGCCCCAATACGAGCAGTACGTC.

On this clonotype: One junction end does not reproduce the germline sequence, and a read error may be involved. Here the CDR3 DNA reads TGTGCCAGCAGCGGGACAGGGTGGGGTCAGCCCCAGAATTTT. Encoded protein: CASSGTGWGQPQNF. The V and J genes are TRBV25-1 and TRBJ1-5; 9 bases align to TRBD1. CDR3 size: 14 residues. Germline CDR1 reads MGHDK; CDR2 reads SYGVNS. Based on the CDR3 plus reference TRBV25-1 and TRBJ1-5, the full variable domain is EADIYQTPRYLVIGTGKKITLECSQTMGHDKMYWYQQDPGMELHLIHYSYGVNSTEKGDLSSESTVSRIRTEHFPLTLESARPSHTSQYLCASSGTGWGQPQNFGDGTRLSIL.

The chain is built from TRBV5-1 and TRBJ2-3; no definite D call. The germline gives CDR1 SGHRS, CDR2 YFSETQ. Trimming took off 4 bases at V and 4 bases at J, with 13 bases between the two ends. This CDR3 has 14 residues. CDR3 sequence: CASSPDSGADTQYF. CDR3 coding DNA: TGCGCCAGCAGCCCCGATTCAGGAGCAGATACGCAGTATTTT.

Ten or more counts support this clonotype. The V call is TRBV5-1, the J call TRBJ2-1; D tentatively reads TRBD1 or TRBD2 (6 bases each). This CDR3 region has 13 residues. V lost 8 bases, J lost 6 bases, and 15 bases lay in between. Germline CDR1 SGHRS, CDR2 YFSETQ. CDR3 bases: TGCGCCAGTAACGGGGGCGCGGGCAATGAGCAGTTCTTC. Its protein is CASNGGAGNEQFF.

This clonotype was recorded at least ten times. The chain uses TRBV7-9 and TRBJ2-1, with 9 positions matching TRBD2. J was trimmed by 3 bases and V by 5 bases; bases with no gene match: 11. The CDR3 has 17 residues. CDR1 and CDR2 (germline): SEHNR, FQNEAQ (reference sequence). CDR3 sequence: CASSQGPASGVYNEQFF. As DNA, the CDR3 is TGTGCCAGCAGCCAGGGGCCGGCTAGCGGGGTCTACAATGAGCAGTTCTTC.

J is TRBJ1-2 and V is TRBV5-1; 11 bases fit TRBD1. Germline V CDR1 and CDR2: SGHRS, YFSETQ. The CDR3 has 14 residues. J was trimmed by 6 bases and V by 2 bases; bases with no gene match: 3. The CDR3 DNA sequence: TGCGCCAGCAGCTTAAGGACAGGGGGCGATGGCTACACCTTC. It specifies CASSLRTGGDGYTF. Supplemented by reference TRBV5-1 and TRBJ1-2, the full variable domain reads KAGVTQTPRYLIKTRGQQVTLSCSPISGHRSVSWYQQTPGQGLQFLFEYFSETQRNKGNFPGRFSGRQFSNSRSEMNVSTLELGDSALYLCASSLRTGGDGYTFGSGTRLTVV.

The table lists this clonotype with many counts. The chain has TRBV7-9 and TRBJ2-3; no definite D call. Germline assignment: CDR1 SEHNR and CDR2 FQNEAQ (reference sequence). The CDR3 has 16 residues. The V and J ends lost 1 base and 2 bases respectively, with 13 bases between them. The CDR3: CASSLDFGSYTDTQYF. As DNA, the CDR3 is TGTGCCAGCAGCTTAGACTTCGGCAGCTACACAGATACGCAGTATTTT.

The sample holds many counts of this clonotype. The chain recombines TRBV12-3 or TRBV12-4 with TRBJ2-3, with 13 bases lining up with TRBD2. This CDR3 contains 15 residues. V gave up 7 bases and J gave up 4 bases; unmatched junction bases: 5. The CDR3 DNA reads TGTGCCAGCACCCTGACTAGCGGGGGGTCAGATACGCAGTATTTT. The encoded protein is CASTLTSGGSDTQYF.

This clonotype has a count of ten or more. The chain combines TRBV7-2 with TRBJ1-1; tentative D call: TRBD1 (5 bases). Germline CDR1 reads SGHTA; CDR2 reads FQGNSA. The CDR3 sequence is 13 residues long. The V end was cut by 1 base, the J end by 7 bases, with 10 bases between. The CDR3 is CASSLGGFNEAFF. DNA of the CDR3: TGTGCCAGCAGCTTAGGGGGGTTCAATGAAGCTTTCTTT.

This chain uses TRBV11-2 with TRBJ2-2, with TRBD2 matching over 12 bases. The CDR3 contains 15 residues. Germline V lookup: CDR1 SGHAT, CDR2 FQNNGV. V trimming: 4 bases; J trimming: 6 bases; junction bases outside the gene matches: 3. CDR3 residues: CASSSLAGGPGELFF. The CDR3 DNA reads TGTGCCAGCAGCTCCCTAGCGGGGGGGCCCGGGGAGCTGTTTTTT.

Points on this clonotype: The junction differs from germline at one of its ends, possibly a read error. The chain has TRBV5-1 and TRBJ1-5, with D perhaps matching TRBD1 (5 bases). The CDR3 has 13 amino acids. Germline V gives CDR1 SGHRS, CDR2 YFSETQ. In DNA form, the CDR3 reads TGCGCCAGCAGCTTGGCAGGACATCAGCCCCAGAATTTT. This translates into CASSLAGHQPQNF. Variable domain in full (rest from reference TRBV5-1 and TRBJ1-5): KAGVTQTPRYLIKTRGQQVTLSCSPISGHRSVSWYQQTPGQGLQFLFEYFSETQRNKGNFPGRFSGRQFSNSRSEMNVSTLELGDSALYLCASSLAGHQPQNFGDGTRLSIL.

This clonotype came up many times. CDR3 DNA sequence: TGTGCCAGCAGCGTGGGACAGTACAATGAGCAGTTCTTC. It translates to CASSVGQYNEQFF. The chain joins TRBV7-9 to TRBJ2-1; 7 nucleotides align to TRBD1. Trimming removed 5 bases from V and 4 bases from J; junction bases left unmatched: 2. Looked up from germline, CDR1 is SEHNR and CDR2 is FQNEAQ (reference sequence). The CDR3 totals 13 residues.

The table lists this clonotype with many counts. The chain is built from TRBV27 and TRBJ2-1, with D unresolved. CDR1 MNHEY and CDR2 SMNVEV come from the germline V gene (reference sequence). CDR3 length equals 12 residues. V shed 6 bases and J shed 6 bases, with 9 bases lying between them. CDR3 residues: CASRSGLNEQFF. In DNA form, the CDR3 reads TGTGCCAGCAGGAGTGGCCTCAATGAGCAGTTCTTC.

This clonotype was seen ten or more times. This rearrangement joins TRBV7-2 to TRBJ2-5; 7 nucleotides line up with TRBD1. Germline CDR1 is SGHTA and CDR2 is FQGNSA. V trimming: 5 bases; J trimming: 1 base; junction bases outside the gene matches: 4. The CDR3 spans 14 residues. The DNA for the CDR3 is TGTGCCAGCAGCCCGACAGGGCCCCAAGAGACCCAGTACTTC. Its protein product is CASSPTGPQETQYF.

J is TRBJ1-4 and V is TRBV18; unclear D gene. The CDR3 length is 13 residues. Germline V gene lookup returns CDR1 KGHSH and CDR2 LQKENI. V lost 0 bases and J 7 bases, leaving 6 bases between the germline ends. In nucleotides, the CDR3 is TGTGCCAGCTCACCACCGCCCGGTGAAAAACTGTTTTTT. It translates to CASSPPPGEKLFF.